The rows below give T cell receptor beta chains drawn from one sample of a study of vaccination effects on CD4 cells after COVID-19. No antigens are known for them. Profiling relied on immunoSEQ multiplex PCR, and the TCRdb table lists in-frame clones only, not all of them. Here the sample spans tens of thousands of clones, around 73% being singletons. The sample consisted of CD4+ T cells from PBMCs cultured with HCoV-229E spike peptides, taken after COVID-19 vaccination. The receptors come from a human donor who received a COVID-19 vaccine. Both conserved end residues are part of each CDR3. D genes are given only for firm matches. Size tells how often a clone was seen (once, few, many) or the class of an expanded clone, and some rows leave it out.

D,size,J,V,DNA,CDR3
.,.,TRBJ2-5,TRBV2,TGTGCCAGCAGTGGGGGACTCCAGGAGACCCAGTACTTC,CASSGGLQETQYF
.,few,TRBJ1-6,TRBV5-1,TGCGCCAGCAGCTTGGTCGGCCGGACACCCCTCCACTTT,CASSLVGRTPLHF
.,.,TRBJ2-1,TRBV10-3,TGTGCCATCGATGGGCGAGGGGGGGTGCCCTACAATGAGCAGTTCTTC,CAIDGRGGVPYNEQFF
.,.,TRBJ2-1,TRBV3-1/TRBV3-2,TGTGCCAGCAGCCAACAGGGCTCGAGATGGAATGAGCAGTTCTTC,CASSQQGSRWNEQFF
.,.,TRBJ2-1,TRBV5-6,TGTGCCAGCTCGAGACGGAGCTCCTACAATGAGCAGTTCTTC,CASSRRSSYNEQFF
.,.,TRBJ2-5,TRBV5-1,TGCGCCAGCAGCTTGTTCCCGGGGGAGACCCAGTACTTC,CASSLFPGETQYF
.,.,TRBJ1-4,TRBV6-5,TGTGCCAGCACGTCTGGCGGCTTTAATGAAAAACTGTTTTTT,CASTSGGFNEKLFF
.,.,TRBJ1-5,TRBV7-8,TGTGCCAGCAGCCTTACAGGGTTTTTGAGCAATCAGCCCCAGCATTTT,CASSLTGFLSNQPQHF
TRBD2,.,TRBJ2-4,TRBV19,TGTGCCAGTAGTATAGGTCCAGCGGGGAACCAGAACATTCAGTACTTC,CASSIGPAGNQNIQYF
TRBD1,.,TRBJ1-2,TRBV19,TGTGCCAGTACCCCGGTGGACAGGGGTTATGGCTACACCTTC,CASTPVDRGYGYTF
.,.,TRBJ1-2,TRBV5-1,TGCGCCAGCAGCTTGGTAACAGCTTCAGATGGCTACACCTTC,CASSLVTASDGYTF
.,.,TRBJ1-2,TRBV5-5,TGTGCCAGCAGCTTGGTATCAGGGTATGGCTACACCTTC,CASSLVSGYGYTF
TRBD1,few,TRBJ2-1,TRBV4-1,TGCGCCAGCAGCCAAGTAGGCAGGGGGCTTGGGAATGAGCAGTTCTTC,CASSQVGRGLGNEQFF
.,.,TRBJ1-5,TRBV18,TGTGCCAGCTCACCCAATGTTCTTTATAGCAATCAGCCCCAGCATTTT,CASSPNVLYSNQPQHF
.,.,TRBJ2-3,TRBV20-1,TGCAGTGCTAGTTTTTCGCGGGTGGGCACAGATACGCAGTATTTT,CSASFSRVGTDTQYF
.,.,TRBJ2-1,TRBV19,TGTAGCGCAGGGACTTACAATGAGCAGTTCTTC,CSAGTYNEQFF
TRBD1,.,TRBJ1-2,TRBV12-3/TRBV12-4,TGTGCCAGCAAATGGACAGGGGGTTATGGCTACACCTTC,CASKWTGGYGYTF
.,.,TRBJ1-2,TRBV12-3/TRBV12-4,TGTGCCACAGAGGGACCCCCTAACTATGGCTACACCTTC,CATEGPPNYGYTF
.,.,TRBJ2-1,TRBV20-1,TGCAGTGCTAGTTCAAACAATGAGCAGTTCTTC,CSASSNNEQFF
.,.,TRBJ2-5,TRBV6-4,TGTGCCAGCAGTATGGAGGGGGGACAAGAGACCCAGTACTTC,CASSMEGGQETQYF
TRBD2,.,TRBJ2-3,TRBV7-2,TGTGCCAGCAGCCCCAGGACTAGCGGGGGGGCCACAGATACGCAGTATTTT,CASSPRTSGGATDTQYF
TRBD1,.,TRBJ2-3,TRBV5-5,TGTGCCAGCAGCTTGGATGGGACGTCCGCTTACAGGGGTACGCAGTATTTT,CASSLDGTSAYRGTQYF
.,.,TRBJ1-6,TRBV9,TGTGCCAGCAGCTTCGGCGCAAACTATAATTCACCCCTCCACTTT,CASSFGANYNSPLHF
TRBD1,once,TRBJ1-1,TRBV18,TGTGCCAGCTCACCGCAGGGGGCGGTCACTGAAGCTTTCTTT,CASSPQGAVTEAFF
.,.,TRBJ2-2,TRBV19,TGTGCCAGTACAGGTTCGCTGTTTTTT,CASTGSLFF
.,.,TRBJ2-5,TRBV29-1,TGCAGCGTTGCGCGGGCCCAAGAGACCCAGTACTTC,CSVARAQETQYF
.,.,TRBJ1-1,TRBV14,TGTGCCAGCAGCCCTCAAGGACGGGTGAACACTGAAGCTTTCTTT,CASSPQGRVNTEAFF
.,.,TRBJ2-3,TRBV27,TGTGCCAGCAGTTATCGGGGGGCCGGCACAGATACGCAGTATTTT,CASSYRGAGTDTQYF
.,few,TRBJ1-6,TRBV18,TGTGCCAGCTCACCACTGAAACAGGGCCCCCTTTCACCCCTCCACTTT,CASSPLKQGPLSPLHF
TRBD2,.,TRBJ2-5,TRBV18,TGTGCCAGCTCACCACCGACTAGCGGCCTAATATCCCAGTACTTC,CASSPPTSGLISQYF
.,.,TRBJ1-3,TRBV29-1,TGCAGCGTTGGAATAGACTCTGGAAACACCATATATTTT,CSVGIDSGNTIYF
.,few,TRBJ1-2,TRBV5-5,TGTGCCAGCAGCTTGGGGGGGACGTCTGGCTACACCTTC,CASSLGGTSGYTF
.,.,TRBJ1-6,TRBV5-1,TGCGCCAGCCCCTTGTCCTTAATTAGCTCCTATAATTCACCCCTCCACTTT,CASPLSLISSYNSPLHF
.,.,TRBJ1-4,TRBV4-1,TGCGCCAGCAGCCCGTTGGGAGGGAAACTGTTTTTT,CASSPLGGKLFF
.,.,TRBJ1-2,TRBV5-1,TGCGCCAGCAGAACCTACACCTTGGGCTTGTCTTATGGCTACACCTTC,CASRTYTLGLSYGYTF
TRBD1,.,TRBJ1-1,TRBV25-1,TGTGCCAGCATAAACGGCCTCGGGACAGACCAAATGGGCACTGAAGCTTTCTTT,CASINGLGTDQMGTEAFF
TRBD1,once,TRBJ2-5,TRBV10-2,TGCGCCAGCAACCCAACGGGACAGGGGGCCCGGGAGATCCAGTACTTC,CASNPTGQGAREIQYF
.,once,TRBJ1-3,TRBV5-5,TGTGCCAGCAGCTTGTTAGGCAGTACCGTTTCTGGAAACACCATATATTTT,CASSLLGSTVSGNTIYF
TRBD1,.,TRBJ2-5,TRBV15,TGTGCCACCAGCGCCCGGGGACAGGGGAATCAGGCGGCCCAGTACTTC,CATSARGQGNQAAQYF
.,few,TRBJ1-1,TRBV7-8,TGTGCCAGCAGCTTAGGAATGAGCATGAACACTGAAGCTTTCTTT,CASSLGMSMNTEAFF
TRBD2,.,TRBJ2-5,TRBV5-1,TGCGCCAGCAGCTTGGTTGCGGGAGTAGAGGAGACCCAGTACTTC,CASSLVAGVEETQYF
TRBD1,.,TRBJ1-2,TRBV28,TGTGCCAGCAGCGGACAGGGATATAACTATGGCTACACCTTC,CASSGQGYNYGYTF
.,once,TRBJ2-2,TRBV19,TGTGCCAGTAGTATAGGAGCACAGGGCCCCGGGGAGCTGTTTTTT,CASSIGAQGPGELFF
TRBD1,.,TRBJ1-1,TRBV2,TGTGCCAGCAGCCGGGACAGAGTGGGGAGCACTGAAGCTTTCTTT,CASSRDRVGSTEAFF
.,.,TRBJ2-2,TRBV30,TGTGCCTGGAATGTGGGGGCGAACACCGGGGAGCTGTTTTTT,CAWNVGANTGELFF
.,.,TRBJ1-2,TRBV4-3,TGCGCCAGCAGCCAAGTTGGGTCCTATGGCTACACCTTC,CASSQVGSYGYTF
TRBD1,few,TRBJ1-5,TRBV4-1,TGCGCCAGCAGCCAAGGTAACAGGGGGTCTGGTCAGCCCCAGCATTTT,CASSQGNRGSGQPQHF
.,.,TRBJ2-5,TRBV5-5,TGTGCCAGCAGCTTGGTTGAGGGGCTAGAGACCCAGTACTTC,CASSLVEGLETQYF
.,.,TRBJ2-4,TRBV7-2,TGTGCCAGCAGCTTACCCCCTCAAAACATTCAGTACTTC,CASSLPPQNIQYF